The T cell receptor beta chain under discussion was sequenced for a study of glioma-infiltrating T cells. Using RNA template, CDR3s of TCR alpha and beta were amplified with iRepertoire arm-PCR. One entry per CDR3 protein, called by TCRdb with MiXCR from the multiplex PCR reads. Found here are 150,000 to 200,000 distinct CDR3 sequences, roughly a third of them singletons; the top ten hold over 20%. This clonotype was counted many times. One end of the junction fails to match germline, which may point to a read error. Sequencing was carried out using glioma tissue, nonneoplastic brain tissue, or PBMCs (not recorded which). The TCR was taken from a human donor with low-grade glioma or glioblastoma, undergoing nonglioma brain surgery, or in good health (not recorded which).

The CDR3 coding sequence is TGTGCTAGCAGCCGAGCTAACGGGGAGCTGTTTTTT. Translated: CASSRANGELFF. The chain links TRBV7-7 to TRBJ2-2; no clear D. The CDR3 is made up of 12 amino acids. Germline V gene data show CDR1 as SSHAT and CDR2 as FNYEAQ (reference sequence).